A single sample gave rise to the 25 T cell receptor beta chains below, sequenced in a study of CD8+CD57+ T cells in acquired aplastic anemia. The template for TCR beta VDJ and CDR3 sequence profiling was genomic DNA. TCRdb fed the reads into MiXCR, producing one record per CDR3 protein. The repertoire holds approximately 300,000 distinct CDR3 sequences, roughly 59% seen once, with roughly 1.2% in the top ten. Patients chosen for sequencing had shown CD8+CD57+ cell expansion by flow cytometry. Sequencing input: sorted CD4+, CD8+, or CD8+CD57+ T cells (not recorded which) from PBMCs. Source of these receptors: a human donor with aplastic anemia.

This clonotype has ten or more counts. The rearrangement uses TRBV9 and TRBJ2-3, with TRBD2 matching over 14 bases. Trimming at V came to 3 bases and at J to 2 bases, leaving 5 bases not matched to a gene. Germline CDR1 SGDLS, CDR2 YYNGEE. The length of the CDR3 is 17 residues. DNA of the CDR3: TGTGCCAGCAGCGGTTGGGGACTAGCGGGAGCCACAGATACGCAGTATTTT. It translates to CASSGWGLAGATDTQYF.

The sample holds a few counts of this clonotype. The CDR3 here is CASSLLGVANSPLHF. The CDR3 nucleotides read TGTGCCAGCAGCTTGTTGGGAGTAGCAAATTCACCCCTCCACTTT. This chain uses TRBV7-8 with TRBJ1-6; D ambiguous. CDR3 length: 15 amino acids. Looked up from germline, CDR1 is SGHVS and CDR2 is FQNEAQ. V was shortened by 3 bases and J by 7 bases, with 13 bases between the two germline ends.

The chain uses TRBV20-1 and TRBJ1-5; 8 nucleotides line up with TRBD1. Germline CDR1 and CDR2: DFQATT and SNEGSKA (reference sequence). The CDR3 runs to 14 residues. The trim removed 3 bases at V and 1 base at J, leaving 2 bases unmatched. CDR3 protein: CSARPGGSNQPQHF. The CDR3, as DNA: TGCAGTGCTAGGCCAGGGGGCAGCAATCAGCCCCAGCATTTT.

The chain couples TRBV2 to TRBJ1-1; D unresolved. The CDR3 is 11 residues long. Trimming stripped 7 bases from V and 5 bases from J, with 8 bases between. Per the germline V gene, CDR1 is SNHLY and CDR2 is FYNNEI. This CDR3 reads CASITGTEAFF. In DNA, the CDR3 is TGTGCCAGCATAACCGGGACTGAAGCTTTCTTT.

This clonotype was counted many times. The V gene is TRBV5-1, the J gene TRBJ1-2; D not certain. V was clipped by 0 bases and J by 8 bases, with 8 bases between them. Germline CDR1 reads SGHRS; CDR2 reads YFSETQ. The CDR3 covers 12 residues. CDR3 protein: CASSLDQDGYTF. The CDR3 DNA is TGCGCCAGCAGCTTGGATCAGGACGGCTACACCTTC.

The chain recombines TRBV9 with TRBJ2-3, with 7 bases aligning to TRBD2. From germline, CDR1 is SGDLS and CDR2 YYNGEE. Trimming took 0 bases from V and 0 from J; bases not matched to a gene: 10. The CDR3 totals 18 residues. The CDR3 spells CASSVAPLTSASTDTQYF. In DNA form, the CDR3 reads TGTGCCAGCAGCGTAGCCCCCCTTACTAGCGCCAGCACAGATACGCAGTATTTT.

This clonotype was observed at least ten times. The V gene is TRBV7-9, the J gene TRBJ1-1; D is undetermined. The CDR3 covers 13 residues. V gave up 5 bases and J gave up 4 bases, with 11 bases separating them. Germline V gene sequence: CDR1 SEHNR, CDR2 FQNEAQ (reference sequence). CDR3 protein: CASSRIPGTEAFF. CDR3 bases: TGTGCCAGCAGCCGAATTCCGGGCACTGAAGCTTTCTTT.

This clonotype occurred many times. The chain joins TRBV19 to TRBJ2-1, with 12 nucleotides matching TRBD2. The length of the CDR3 is 15 residues. Germline V gene sequence: CDR1 LNHDA, CDR2 SQIVND (reference sequence). The junction had 11 bases not matched to a gene; V was cut back by 8 bases and J by 9 bases. Here the CDR3 reads CASGTLAGGGVEQFF. The CDR3 nucleotides are TGTGCCAGTGGAACACTAGCGGGGGGAGGAGTTGAGCAGTTCTTC.

In regard to this clonotype: Its ends do not fully match the called genes, so a read error is possible. V usage is TRBV7-7 and J usage is TRBJ1-6; TRBD1 aligns across 11 bases. The CDR3 is 17 residues long. Germline V gene data show CDR1 as SSHAT and CDR2 as FNYEAQ (reference sequence). CDR3: CASSWGQGGSYNSPLHF. The CDR3 coding sequence is TGTGCTAGCAGCTGGGGACAGGGGGGATCCTATAATTCACCCCTCCACTTT.

The chain uses TRBV29-1 and TRBJ2-1; 9 bases line up with TRBD2. V dropped 7 bases and J dropped 5; count of bases not matched to a gene: 6. The CDR3 contains 13 residues. The germline CDR1 and CDR2 sequences are SQVTM and ANQGSEA. This CDR3 reads CSAGTSLHNEQFF. The CDR3 DNA reads TGCAGCGCCGGGACTAGCCTCCACAATGAGCAGTTCTTC.

V is TRBV7-2 and J is TRBJ2-7, with 12 bases matching TRBD2. This CDR3 spans 17 amino acids. With V trimmed by 4 bases and J by 1 base, 8 bases remained unmatched. Germline CDR1 and CDR2: SGHTA and FQGNSA. This CDR3 is CASSSASGGAKSYEQYF. The CDR3 nucleotides read TGTGCCAGCAGCTCCGCTAGCGGGGGGGCTAAATCCTACGAGCAGTACTTC.

This chain joins TRBV5-4 and TRBJ2-3; the D gene is possibly TRBD2 (6 bases). The V and J ends lost 0 bases and 14 bases respectively, with 16 bases between them. Germline assignment: CDR1 SGHNT and CDR2 YYREEE (reference sequence). The CDR3 consists of 13 residues. CDR3 sequence (DNA): TGTGCCAGCAGCTTGGGGCCTGGGGGGATGACGTATTTT. Its protein product is CASSLGPGGMTYF.

The chain couples TRBV2 to TRBJ2-7; TRBD1 aligns across 7 bases. The CDR3 is made up of 14 amino acids. Germline V lookup: CDR1 SNHLY, CDR2 FYNNEI. Trimming at V came to 8 bases and at J to 5 bases, leaving 12 bases not matched to a gene. Written as DNA, the CDR3 is TGTGCCAGCTATGGGGACAGCTCCTTCCACGAGCAGTACTTC. This encodes CASYGDSSFHEQYF.

This clonotype turned up a few times. One junction end does not reproduce the germline sequence, and a read error may be involved. CDR3 loop: CASSPGGLAGLESYEQYF. CDR3 DNA sequence: TGTGCCAGCAGCCCGGGGGGACTAGCGGGGCTTGAGTCCTACGAGCAGTACTTC. The chain is built from TRBV5-1 and TRBJ2-7, with 13 bases identical to TRBD2. Germline values: CDR1 SGHRS, CDR2 YFSETQ. This CDR3 contains 18 residues.

This clonotype was observed at least ten times. The chain carries TRBV10-1 and TRBJ2-1; TRBD2 matches at 8 bases. This CDR3 spans 16 amino acids. V was clipped by 0 bases and J by 4 bases; unmatched bases: 5. Per germline, CDR1 WNHNN and CDR2 SYGVQD (reference sequence). CDR3 region: CASSESFAGGYNEQFF. Written as DNA, the CDR3 is TGCGCCAGCAGTGAGTCATTCGCGGGGGGATACAATGAGCAGTTCTTC.

This clonotype came up a few times. The gene calls are TRBV5-1 and TRBJ2-7, with D uncertain. The CDR3 is 14 amino acids. Germline CDR1 is SGHRS and CDR2 is YFSETQ. Trimming took 2 bases from V and 5 from J, leaving 14 bases between them. CDR3 DNA: TGCGCCAGCAGCTTCGGGTCTCCGGTTGACGAGCAGTACTTC. Translating it yields CASSFGSPVDEQYF.

This clonotype was observed many times. The chain joins TRBV7-8 to TRBJ2-5; 7 nucleotides align to TRBD2. The CDR3 loop spans 14 amino acids. Unmatched junction bases numbered 7, after V lost 5 bases and J lost 4 bases. CDR1 SGHVS and CDR2 FQNEAQ come from the germline V gene. The CDR3 loop reads CASSPGGGAETQYF. The CDR3 region has the DNA TGTGCCAGCAGCCCCGGGGGAGGGGCAGAGACCCAGTACTTC.

Written as DNA, the CDR3 is TGTGCCAGCAGCTTGGCCGGGGAAGACGAGCAGTACTTC. Its translation is CASSLAGEDEQYF. V is TRBV7-9 and J is TRBJ2-7, with D possibly being TRBD2 (5 bases). CDR3 length: 13 amino acids. Trimming removed 3 bases at V and 5 bases at J, with 11 bases between. From germline, CDR1 is SEHNR and CDR2 FQNEAQ (reference sequence).

This sequence joins TRBV11-3 and TRBJ2-2; D is possibly TRBD1 or TRBD2 (5 bases each). CDR1 is SGHNT, CDR2 YENEEA, per germline. Trimming left V 2 bases short and J 0 bases short, with 19 bases between. CDR3 length equals 19 residues. The CDR3 reads CASSLWVGTASANTGELFF. CDR3 DNA: TGTGCCAGCAGCTTATGGGTTGGGACGGCCAGCGCGAACACCGGGGAGCTGTTTTTT.

V gene TRBV2 combines with J gene TRBJ2-5, with D tentatively TRBD2 (5 bases). CDR1 and CDR2 (germline): SNHLY, FYNNEI. The CDR3 loop spans 16 amino acids. V shed 7 bases and J shed 3 bases, with 21 bases lying between them. The DNA for the CDR3 is TGTGCCAGCAATGGTGTCAAGCGGCCTTGGGAAGAGACCCAGTACTTC. Translated, it gives CASNGVKRPWEETQYF.

The V and J genes are TRBV19 and TRBJ1-6; the match to TRBD1 covers 7 bases. The CDR3 loop spans 14 amino acids. With 4 bases clipped from V and 7 bases from J, the junction kept 4 bases outside the gene matches. Germline CDR1 is LNHDA and CDR2 is SQIVND (reference sequence). CDR3 protein: CASSTSTGNSPLHF. In DNA form, the CDR3 reads TGTGCCAGTAGTACTTCGACAGGGAATTCACCCCTCCACTTT.

V and J are TRBV7-3 and TRBJ1-2, with no clear D. There are 14 residues in the CDR3. From germline, CDR1 is SGHTA and CDR2 FQGTGA. CDR3 loop: CANSSPENNYGYTF. The CDR3 nucleotides read TGTGCTAACAGCTCCCCGGAAAATAACTATGGCTACACCTTC.

This clonotype was counted once. The chain combines TRBV2 with TRBJ2-1, with D perhaps TRBD2 (7 bases). Germline lookup yields CDR1 SNHLY and CDR2 FYNNEI. This CDR3 is built from 14 residues. V was trimmed by 4 bases and J by 11 bases, leaving 18 bases between them. Here the CDR3 reads CASSGLGGGNQQFF. The CDR3, as DNA: TGTGCCAGCAGTGGTTTAGGGGGAGGGAATCAGCAGTTCTTC.

The rearrangement uses TRBV19 and TRBJ1-5; D not resolved. The V end lost 4 bases, the J end lost 3 bases, and 13 bases lay between the germline ends. This CDR3 comprises 15 residues. Germline lookup yields CDR1 LNHDA and CDR2 SQIVND (reference sequence). The CDR3 protein is CASSKRSVVNQPQHF. The CDR3 coding sequence is TGTGCCAGTAGTAAGAGGTCAGTAGTCAATCAGCCCCAGCATTTT.

Here the CDR3 DNA reads TGTGCCAGCAGTTACTTGGGGGCCGCCTACACCTTC. This encodes CASSYLGAAYTF. The chain carries TRBV6-5 and TRBJ1-2, with TRBD1 as a possible D gene (6 bases). Trimming removed 1 base at V and 10 bases at J, with 10 bases between. The germline V gene encodes CDR1 MNHEY and CDR2 SVGAGI. CDR3 length: 12 amino acids.